This TCR beta chain was captured by sequencing in a study of blood T cell repertoires in COVID-19 (dated by TCRdb to about 2020). For the study in its entirety: Samples from collaborators originated in the United States, Italy and Spain and spanned both the acute and convalescent phases of COVID-19. The material from the prospective study consisted of cDNA or gDNA derived from T cells, B-cell-depleted T cells, or PBMCs. The dataset comprised deeply sampled blood TCRbeta repertoires from subjects exposed to, actively infected with, or recovered from COVID-19. The repertoires were made available in a free public database intended to serve as a resource for research on the immune response to SARS-CoV-2. Samples were obtained from the ongoing ImmuneRACE study (first 160 participants) and from about 1,300 subjects provided by 6 global collaborators. The sample metadata nearly always contained a de-identified subject ID, COVID-19 status, age in years and sex. HLA class I and class II types, where available, came from metadata supplied by the sample provider rather than from assay-based typing. Overall study outcomes, separate from this receptor: Clinical and demographic metadata were provided uncurated, with the amount varying by source and participant.

TCRbeta CDR3 regions were amplified from genomic DNA by means of the immunoSEQ Assay, a bias-controlled multiplex PCR. The original methods were these. Nucleated cell counts per sample were estimated from amplification of reference gene primers within the assay. To quantify the absolute abundance of each unique TCRbeta CDR3 rearrangement, sequence reads were collapsed and filtered. For each sample, productive Simpson clonality was calculated as the square root of Simpson's diversity index over productive rearrangements. TCRdb re-hosts the immuneACCESS table, in-frame sequences only. Its copies lack some clones; in the studies checked, an unresolved V gene accounts for under half of them, and the cause for the rest is not known. Clonal size and the V and J genes are those of that table, whereas D and trimming came from the DNA. The sample contains some 120,000 clones, 88% of them found a single time. 1.5% of the sample is held by the ten biggest clonotypes.

Collaborating institutions collected whole blood in K2EDTA tubes following their own protocols. Collaborator samples were shipped for TCRbeta analysis as frozen whole blood, isolated PBMCs, or DNA extracted from either sample type. This clone was seen a single time. Its antigen is not yet known. The sample holds no much larger clone one base away, and base qualities are not on file. Unmatched junction bases come to 3, with V trimmed by 7 bases and J by 4 bases. The CDR3 starts with the cysteine, ends with the phenylalanine, and has 13 residues. The kept DNA is CDR3 alone, 39 bases in frame from the first base. Reading the germline V gene gives CDR1 SGDLS and CDR2 YYNGEE.

Sequenced sample: peripheral blood. The receptor comes from a human donor in a cohort sampled during active COVID-19. The rearranged chain carries TRBV9 and TRBJ2-1; 9 central bases correspond to TRBD2. CDR3 loop: CASAAGGYNEQFF. At the DNA level, the sequence is TGTGCCAGCGCGGCGGGGGGGTACAATGAGCAGTTCTTC. The CDR3 plus the reference TRBV9 and TRBJ2-1 genes for the other parts give the full variable domain: DSGVTQTPKHLITATGQRVTLRCSPRSGDLSVYWYQQSLDQGLQFLIQYYNGEERAKGNILERFSAQQFPDLHSELNLSSLELGDSALYFCASAAGGYNEQFFGPGTRLTVL.